Included here is one T cell receptor (beta chain) sequence, with context. The data originate from a study of blood T cell repertoires in COVID-19. Profiling relied on immunoSEQ multiplex PCR, and the TCRdb table lists in-frame clones only, not all of them. The top ten clones hold less than 9% of a sample with approximately 5,900 clones, around 84% of them seen once. Per the germline V gene, CDR1 is WSHSY and CDR2 is SAAADI. With 2 bases removed from V and 2 bases from J, the gap between germline ends came to 10 bases. This CDR3 region has 15 residues. The V call is TRBV10-2, the J call TRBJ1-5; weak D call: TRBD1 (6 bases). Sequencing was done on a sample of peripheral blood. The sequence was obtained from a human donor with active COVID-19. The donor label of this sample is uncertain. CDR3 loop: CASSESRGGNQPQHF. CDR3 DNA sequence: TGCGCCAGCAGTGAGAGCAGGGGTGGCAATCAGCCCCAGCATTTT.